Below, one TCR beta chain is given with its context. What it binds is not known. The data are from a study of T cells in Graves' hyperthyroidism and ophthalmopathy. Study-wide results and limits: Progression to ophthalmopathy was predicted a median of about 6.6 months early. Most clonotypes that expanded in the thyroid above 0.001 also showed up in blood.

CDR3 length: 14 residues. V was pared by 2 bases and J by 3 bases, with 13 bases between. Germline-derived CDR1 and CDR2 are SQVTM and ANQGSEA. TCR beta CDR3 sequences were amplified from RNA transcripts. The primer set for the first-round RT-PCR of the TCR CDR3 was HTBI. MiXCR was run by TCRdb on the multiplex PCR reads, yielding one entry per CDR3 protein. The sample has 500,000 to 600,000 distinct CDR3 sequences, more than 45% seen once; the top ten hold about 8%. This receptor was identified in a woman in her late teens or twenties with Graves' hyperthyroidism. The specimen sequenced was peripheral blood or thyroid tissue (not recorded which). V and J are TRBV29-1 and TRBJ1-1, with D tentatively TRBD1 (6 bases). CDR3 coding DNA: TGCAGCGTTGAATCCAGGGGTTGGGACACTGAAGCTTTCTTT. It is translated as CSVESRGWDTEAFF.